The clone carrying this T cell receptor beta chain was recorded many times. This specimen belongs to a study of Graves' ophthalmopathy and Graves' hyperthyroidism. There are 15 residues in the CDR3. The germline V gene encodes CDR1 SGHNT and CDR2 YENEEA. Trimming removed 0 bases at V and 5 bases at J, with 13 bases between. Amplifying from RNA transcripts, the study obtained TCR beta CDR3 regions. Second-round multiplex PCR came after a first-round RT-PCR that employed HTBI primers. TCRdb analysed the multiplex PCR reads with MiXCR anew, one entry per CDR3 protein. The data show approximately 500,000 distinct CDR3 sequences, 13% to 15% seen once.

Sequencing was performed on blood. The chain combines TRBV11-3 with TRBJ1-1; D is perhaps TRBD1 (5 bases). This clonotype was obtained from a woman aged 25 to 39 with Graves' ophthalmopathy. CDR3 protein: CASSLDFPGETEAFF. The CDR3 nucleotides are TGTGCCAGCAGCTTAGATTTTCCGGGGGAAACTGAAGCTTTCTTT.